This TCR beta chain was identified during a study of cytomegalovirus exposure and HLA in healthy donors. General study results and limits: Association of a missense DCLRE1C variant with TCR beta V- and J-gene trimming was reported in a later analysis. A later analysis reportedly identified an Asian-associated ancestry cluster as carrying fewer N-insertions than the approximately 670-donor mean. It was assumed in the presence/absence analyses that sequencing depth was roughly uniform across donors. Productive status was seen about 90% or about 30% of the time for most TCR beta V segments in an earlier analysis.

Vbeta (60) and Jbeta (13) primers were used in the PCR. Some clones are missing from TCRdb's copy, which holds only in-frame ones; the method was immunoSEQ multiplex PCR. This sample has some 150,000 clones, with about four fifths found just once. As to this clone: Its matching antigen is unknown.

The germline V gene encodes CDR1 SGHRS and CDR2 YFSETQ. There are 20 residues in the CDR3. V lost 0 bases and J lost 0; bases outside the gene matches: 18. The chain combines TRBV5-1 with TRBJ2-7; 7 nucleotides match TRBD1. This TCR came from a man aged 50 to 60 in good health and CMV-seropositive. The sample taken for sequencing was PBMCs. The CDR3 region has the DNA TGCGCCAGCAGCTTGGTAGCCGTCGGACAGGTTATGTCCTACTCCTACGAGCAGTACTTC. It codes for CASSLVAVGQVMSYSYEQYF. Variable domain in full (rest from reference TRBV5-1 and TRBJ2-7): KAGVTQTPRYLIKTRGQQVTLSCSPISGHRSVSWYQQTPGQGLQFLFEYFSETQRNKGNFPGRFSGRQFSNSRSEMNVSTLELGDSALYLCASSLVAVGQVMSYSYEQYFGPGTRLTVT.